The 27 T cell receptor beta chains reported below all come from one sample, sequenced in a study of OX40 agonist ivuxolimab in advanced cancers. The method was immunoSEQ multiplex PCR; TCRdb's version includes in-frame clones alone and lacks a portion of them. Of some 14,000 clones in the sample, roughly 60% were seen once. The sequencing used CD4+ or CD8+ T cells sorted from blood, collected in a trial of the OX40 agonist ivuxolimab. These receptors all stem from an adult with an advanced solid tumor such as melanoma, head and neck, liver or kidney cancer.

By sample fraction, this clone is medium-sized. The chain uses TRBV4-1 and TRBJ1-1, with D unclear. Germline values: CDR1 MGHRA, CDR2 YSYEKL. V was trimmed by 2 bases and J by 7 bases, leaving 11 bases between them. The CDR3 covers 13 residues. The CDR3 DNA is TGCGCCAGCAGCCAATGGCTCGCGTTTGAAGCTTTCTTT. Residues: CASSQWLAFEAFF.

The chain links TRBV5-6 to TRBJ1-1; D gene uncertain. The CDR3 is made up of 15 amino acids. CDR1 is SGHDT and CDR2 is YYEEEE in the germline V gene. V dropped 2 bases and J dropped 7 bases, with 18 bases sitting between them. The CDR3 region has the DNA TGTGCCAGCAGCTTCGACCGTGTAAGGTACGATGAAGCTTTCTTT. Translation: CASSFDRVRYDEAFF.

The genes are TRBV7-9 and TRBJ1-3; 9 positions match TRBD1. V dropped 5 bases and J dropped 0; count of bases not matched to a gene: 5. The germline V gene has CDR1 SEHNR and CDR2 FQNEAQ (reference sequence). CDR3 length equals 16 residues. In nucleotides, the CDR3 is TGTGCCAGCAGCCCAACAGGGGGCTACTCTGGAAACACCATATATTTT. Translating gives CASSPTGGYSGNTIYF.

In its sample, this clone was seen a few times. The chain recombines TRBV13 with TRBJ1-4; 7 positions agree with TRBD1. With 3 bases clipped from V and 8 bases from J, the junction kept 3 bases outside the gene matches. This CDR3 comprises 13 residues. Germline values: CDR1 PRHDT, CDR2 FYEKMQ (reference sequence). The DNA for the CDR3 is TGTGCCAGCAGCTTGGGGACAGCCGAAAAACTGTTTTTT. This gives the protein CASSLGTAEKLFF.

Judged by abundance, this clone is large. J is TRBJ2-3 and V is TRBV7-9, with a possible D match to TRBD1 (5 bases). The CDR3 covers 15 residues. Trimming stripped 5 bases from V and 0 bases from J, with 12 bases between. Germline V gives CDR1 SEHNR, CDR2 FQNEAQ (reference sequence). The CDR3 protein is CASSPDSTSTDTQYF. Written as DNA, the CDR3 is TGTGCCAGCAGCCCCGACAGCACTAGCACAGATACGCAGTATTTT. The whole variable domain, remainder taken from reference TRBV7-9 and TRBJ2-3, is DTGVSQNPRHKITKRGQNVTFRCDPISEHNRLYWYRQTLGQGPEFLTYFQNEAQLEKSRLLSDRFSAERPKGSFSTLEIQRTEQGDSAMYLCASSPDSTSTDTQYFGPGTRLTVL.

This rearrangement joins TRBV11-2 to TRBJ2-7; possible D gene TRBD2, 6 bases. This CDR3 spans 14 amino acids. Germline CDR1 reads SGHAT; CDR2 reads FQNNGV. Trimming left V 3 bases short and J 3 bases short, with 12 bases between. The CDR3 is CASSFPGLNYEQYF. The DNA for the CDR3 is TGTGCCAGCAGCTTTCCCGGACTAAACTACGAGCAGTACTTC. The full variable domain, completed using reference TRBV11-2 and TRBJ2-7, is EAGVAQSPRYKIIEKRQSVAFWCNPISGHATLYWYQQILGQGPKLLIQFQNNGVVDDSQLPKDRFSAERLKGVDSTLKIQPAKLEDSAVYLCASSFPGLNYEQYFGPGTRLTVT.

The rearrangement links TRBV4-2 to TRBJ1-6; possibly TRBD1 for D (6 bases). CDR1 is LGHNA, CDR2 YNFKEQ, per germline. Trimming took off 5 bases at V and 13 bases at J, with 18 bases between the two ends. CDR3 length: 14 amino acids. The CDR3, as DNA: TGTGCCAGCAGCTTGCCCGGGACAAGGGCGCCCCTCCACTTT. Protein product: CASSLPGTRAPLHF.

The gene calls are TRBV7-6 and TRBJ2-7; D ambiguous. Trimming pared 3 bases from V and 6 bases from J, leaving 6 bases between. The CDR3 is made up of 11 amino acids. CDR1 is SGHVS, CDR2 FNYEAQ, per germline. The CDR3 loop reads CASSLFLEQYF. DNA for the CDR3: TGTGCCAGCAGCTTGTTCCTCGAGCAGTACTTC.

This rearrangement joins TRBV7-9 to TRBJ2-7; tentatively, D is TRBD1 or TRBD2 (5 bases each). The germline CDR1 and CDR2 sequences are SEHNR and FQNEAQ (reference sequence). V shed 5 bases and J shed 1 base, with 21 bases lying between them. This CDR3 comprises 17 residues. The CDR3 loop is CASSHPVGGVESYEQYF. Here the CDR3 DNA reads TGTGCCAGCAGCCACCCGGTTGGGGGTGTGGAGTCCTACGAGCAGTACTTC.

This chain uses TRBV9 with TRBJ2-7; D might be TRBD1 (5 bases). This CDR3 is 16 amino acids long. V was trimmed by 5 bases and J by 3 bases, leaving 21 bases between them. CDR1 and CDR2 (germline): SGDLS, YYNGEE. The CDR3 DNA follows: TGTGCCAGCAGTTCTAACCCGACAGAAATCTTCTACGAGCAGTACTTC. It yields the protein CASSSNPTEIFYEQYF.

This sequence joins TRBV7-9 and TRBJ2-5; 7 bases agree with TRBD1. Germline loops: CDR1 SEHNR, CDR2 FQNEAQ (reference sequence). The V segment lost 5 bases and the J segment 13 bases; nucleotides outside the gene matches: 10. This CDR3 has 12 amino acids. The CDR3 DNA reads as TGTGCCAGCAGCGCCAGGGACAGCCTTCTGTACTTC. Translation: CASSARDSLLYF.

This rearrangement joins TRBV5-4 to TRBJ2-7; possibly TRBD2 for D (6 bases). Looked up from germline, CDR1 is SGHNT and CDR2 is YYREEE (reference sequence). Trimming took off 4 bases at V and 6 bases at J, with 14 bases between the two ends. The CDR3 sequence is 13 residues long. In nucleotides, the CDR3 is TGTGCCAGCAGCCTTCGCGGGACGAGCGAGCAGTACTTC. Translated, it gives CASSLRGTSEQYF. The whole variable domain, filled in from reference TRBV5-4 and TRBJ2-7, reads ETGVTQSPTHLIKTRGQQVTLRCSSQSGHNTVSWYQQALGQGPQFIFQYYREEENGRGNFPPRFSGLQFPNYSSELNVNALELDDSALYLCASSLRGTSEQYFGPGTRLTVT.

J is TRBJ2-3 and V is TRBV5-4, with a tentative D call TRBD2 (5 bases). From germline, CDR1 is SGHNT and CDR2 YYREEE (reference sequence). The CDR3 spans 13 residues. Between the trimmed V and J ends, which lost 4 bases and 4 bases, there was a span of 10 bases. This CDR3 reads CASSPGSADTQYF. As DNA, the CDR3 is TGTGCCAGCAGCCCGGGGTCTGCAGATACGCAGTATTTT.

This clone was seen a handful of times. The chain uses TRBV19 and TRBJ2-3; D uncertain. V was trimmed by 5 bases and J by 4 bases, leaving 22 bases between them. The CDR3 runs to 17 residues. Germline-derived CDR1 and CDR2 are LNHDA and SQIVND (reference sequence). The CDR3 DNA reads TGTGCCAGTAGTCTCCAACGTGACTCAGAAACCCCAGATACGCAGTATTTT. This sequence encodes CASSLQRDSETPDTQYF.

As DNA, the CDR3 is TGTGCCAGCAGCCCCCGACCCCCTGGGGAGACCCAGTACTTC. Translated: CASSPRPPGETQYF. V gene TRBV11-3 combines with J gene TRBJ2-5, with D hard to call. The CDR3 has 14 residues. CDR1 and CDR2 from the germline V gene are SGHNT and YENEEA. V shed 5 bases and J shed 5 bases, with 15 bases lying between them.

About this clone itself: One end of the junction varies from germline; a read error may be responsible. The V call is TRBV2, the J call TRBJ1-4; D gene ambiguous. Germline V gene data show CDR1 as SNHLY and CDR2 as FYNNEI. CDR3 length: 11 amino acids. The CDR3, as DNA: TGTGCCGGCAGTGCAGTTGCAGAACTGTTTTTT. Translated, it gives CAGSAVAELFF. Using reference TRBV2 and TRBJ1-4 for the parts outside the CDR3, the full variable domain is EPEVTQTPSHQVTQMGQEVILRCVPISNHLYFYWYRQILGQKVEFLVSFYNNEISEKSEIFDDQFSVERPDGSNFTLKIRSTKLEDSAMYFCAGSAVAELFFGSGTQLSVL.

This sequence joins TRBV5-6 and TRBJ2-1; unclear D gene. CDR3 length: 12 residues. CDR1 and CDR2 from the germline V gene are SGHDT and YYEEEE. Trimming removed 6 bases at V and 6 bases at J, with 10 bases between. The CDR3 DNA reads TGTGCCAGCACCGCTTATCTCAATGAGCAGTTCTTC. It specifies CASTAYLNEQFF.

This chain connects TRBV27 to TRBJ2-1; no reliable D call. CDR3 length: 15 amino acids. In germline, CDR1 is MNHEY, CDR2 SMNVEV (reference sequence). V lost 1 base to trimming and J lost 9 bases, with 16 bases between them. In DNA, the CDR3 is TGTGCCAGCAGTTTATTCGCCAGCAAATTTGGTGAGCAGTTCTTC. It codes for CASSLFASKFGEQFF.

V and J are TRBV5-5 and TRBJ2-4; D uncertain. Trimming removed 2 bases at V and 1 base at J, with 13 bases between. The germline CDR1 and CDR2 sequences are SGHKS and YYEKEE (reference sequence). The CDR3 consists of 16 residues. CDR3 sequence: CASSFFREWAKNIQYF. The CDR3 region has the DNA TGTGCCAGCAGCTTTTTCAGAGAATGGGCCAAAAACATTCAGTACTTC.

The chain is built from TRBV5-4 and TRBJ1-2; D is unclear. V dropped 2 bases and J dropped 4 bases, with 12 bases sitting between them. The CDR3 spans 14 residues. Germline CDR1 SGHNT, CDR2 YYREEE (reference sequence). CDR3 in DNA: TGTGCCAGCAGCTTATATGCCCGTGGCTATGGCTACACCTTC. Its translation: CASSLYARGYGYTF.

This clone is categorized as medium-sized. The chain combines TRBV4-1 with TRBJ2-2; D ambiguous. The germline V gene encodes CDR1 MGHRA and CDR2 YSYEKL. The ends were cut back, 0 bases at V and 0 bases at J, with 8 bases in the middle. This CDR3 is 16 amino acids long. In nucleotides, the CDR3 is TGCGCCAGCAGCCAAGACGCCCGCCCGAACACCGGGGAGCTGTTTTTT. The encoded protein is CASSQDARPNTGELFF.

The rearrangement uses TRBV25-1 and TRBJ1-2; 7 nucleotides line up with TRBD1. This CDR3 has 16 residues. V gave up 3 bases and J gave up 0 bases; unmatched junction bases: 7. Germline V gene sequence: CDR1 MGHDK, CDR2 SYGVNS. The chain's CDR3 is CASSDNRGRANYGYTF. The CDR3 bases are TGTGCCAGCAGTGACAACAGGGGTAGGGCTAACTATGGCTACACCTTC.

J is TRBJ2-7 and V is TRBV7-9; TRBD1 is a possible D gene (6 bases). The germline gives CDR1 SEHNR, CDR2 FQNEAQ (reference sequence). CDR3 length equals 12 residues. V gave up 4 bases and J gave up 6 bases, with 10 bases separating them. The CDR3 nucleotides are TGTGCCAGCAGCTCCACAGGGTTCGAGCAGTACTTC. It codes for CASSSTGFEQYF.

V and J are TRBV19 and TRBJ1-2, with 7 positions matching TRBD1. The germline V gene encodes CDR1 LNHDA and CDR2 SQIVND (reference sequence). CDR3 length: 13 residues. The V segment lost 8 bases and the J segment 4 bases; nucleotides outside the gene matches: 7. The CDR3 protein is CASQTGTAYGYTF. CDR3 nucleotide sequence: TGTGCCAGTCAAACCGGGACAGCCTATGGCTACACCTTC.

The rearrangement joins TRBV4-3 to TRBJ1-6; D uncertain. Trimming took 2 bases from V and 7 from J, leaving 12 bases between them. Germline V lookup: CDR1 LGHNA, CDR2 YSLEER. This CDR3 contains 15 residues. The CDR3 nucleotides are TGCGCCAGCAGCCAAATACCGGGCCCCAATTCACCCCTCCACTTT. This translates into CASSQIPGPNSPLHF.

The V gene is TRBV4-1, the J gene TRBJ2-5; TRBD2 matches 12 bases. Per the germline V gene, CDR1 is MGHRA and CDR2 is YSYEKL. Unmatched junction bases numbered 4, after V lost 1 base and J lost 1 base. The CDR3 consists of 17 residues. In DNA form, the CDR3 reads TGCGCCAGCAGCCAAGTCCGACTAGCGGGGGCCCAAGAGACCCAGTACTTC. It encodes CASSQVRLAGAQETQYF.

A single count supports this clone. V gene TRBV6-5 combines with J gene TRBJ2-7; D perhaps matches TRBD2 (5 bases). CDR3 length: 14 amino acids. Trimming left V 2 bases short and J 3 bases short, with 11 bases between. CDR1 and CDR2 from the germline V gene are MNHEY and SVGAGI. The CDR3 bases are TGTGCCAGCAGTTACCGGGGTTGGGGCTACGAGCAGTACTTC. It is translated as CASSYRGWGYEQYF.